A selection of T cell receptor beta chains follows, all from one sample in a study of regulatory T cells in long-lasting Graves disease. MiXCR, applied by TCRdb to the multiplex PCR reads, yields one record per CDR3 protein. The sample records about 540,000 distinct CDR3 sequences, approximately 13% being singletons. The same data also contributed to another study, on T cells in Graves' hyperthyroidism and ophthalmopathy.

This specimen was peripheral blood mononuclear cells (PBMCs), taken at new diagnosis, from a patient treated with antithyroid drugs. The receptors stem from a man younger than 45 with Graves disease. CDR3s include the opening cysteine and the closing phenylalanine or tryptophan. The listing skips clone size in some rows; elsewhere it reads once, few, many or a size class.

J gene | V gene | clone size | CDR3 protein
TRBJ2-4 | TRBV29-1 | few | CSVEQGWNIQYF
TRBJ2-5 | TRBV20-1 | many | CSAIKREEETQYF
TRBJ1-1 | TRBV5-1 | many | CASSPEGEAAFF
TRBJ2-1 | TRBV12-3/TRBV12-4 | many | CASSLTSGRARFF
TRBJ1-2 | TRBV20-1 | many | CSARQGGYTF
TRBJ2-1 | TRBV7-3 | many | CASSGGLINNEQFF
TRBJ2-1 | TRBV2 | many | CASSEAYNEQFF
TRBJ2-5 | TRBV5-1 | . | CASSSTGRETQYF
TRBJ2-5 | TRBV12-3/TRBV12-4 | . | CASRRRSQEAQYF
TRBJ2-7 | TRBV27 | many | CASSPGLADTYEQYF
TRBJ2-5 | TRBV28 | many | CARGDGEGLWAQYF
TRBJ1-6 | TRBV6-9 | many | CASSYRTSSYNSPLHF
TRBJ2-3 | TRBV5-1 | . | CASSITPPGPGTDTQYF
TRBJ2-3 | TRBV7-2 | many | CASSLMGTSGRRWQYF
TRBJ2-1 | TRBV12-3/TRBV12-4 | many | CASRGTSGSSSYNEQFF
TRBJ2-7 | TRBV20-1 | few | CSARDRLPPNEQYF
TRBJ1-3 | TRBV28 | many | CASSRLLGKGNTIYF
TRBJ2-5 | TRBV20-1 | . | CSARDLETQYF
TRBJ2-7 | TRBV7-2 | many | CASSLNRDSPYEQYF
TRBJ1-5 | TRBV10-3 | many | CAISESGLSNQPQHF
TRBJ2-3 | TRBV11-2 | many | CASSSQPGRTDTQYF
TRBJ2-4 | TRBV2 | many | CASSYYEAPGSRVIQYF
TRBJ2-7 | TRBV6-2/TRBV6-3 | many | CASSYSNSGSSYEQYF
TRBJ2-3 | TRBV12-3/TRBV12-4 | . | CASSRTSGRSDTQYF
TRBJ1-6 | TRBV27 | many | CASSLGALGNSPLHF
TRBJ2-7 | TRBV20-1 | few | CSAEVGGREIRQYF
TRBJ1-6 | TRBV18 | few | CASSPNETGNSPLHF
TRBJ2-7 | TRBV28 | many | CASSYSSYEQYF
TRBJ2-7 | TRBV3-1 | many | CASSQLAENYEQYF
TRBJ1-1 | TRBV18 | many | CASSPGGENTEAFF
TRBJ2-4 | TRBV3-1 | . | CASSQTRGLAGVDIQYF
TRBJ1-2 | TRBV6-1 | many | CATRRAGGRRVYGYTF
TRBJ1-5 | TRBV19 | . | CASSMEGRGSNQPQHF
TRBJ2-7 | TRBV3-1 | . | CASRGAAGLDEQYF
TRBJ1-2 | TRBV20-1 | . | CSAPRPRGAVVDYGYTF
TRBJ2-5 | TRBV30 | many | CAWRGIAALQETQYF
TRBJ2-1 | TRBV12-3/TRBV12-4 | many | CASSLGSGRYEQFF
TRBJ1-2 | TRBV5-4 | . | CASNSQGNYGYTF
TRBJ2-1 | TRBV20-1 | many | CSAGLVAGYNEQFF
TRBJ2-2 | TRBV5-1 | many | CASSFGGTSTGELFF